Included here is one TCR beta chain sequence, with context. The antigen remains unidentified. Trimming cost V 5 bases and J 0 bases, with 11 bases left between them. Germline CDR1 reads SGHVS; CDR2 reads FQNEAQ. The CDR3 sequence is 14 residues long. The data belong to a study of PD-L1 blockade in urothelial cancer. Study-level background: In the patient group, about 85% of the roughly 29 were males with bladder-origin urothelial cancer. General study findings and limits: Improved survival was predicted by pretreatment blood TCR clonality below the median.

TCRdb's copy holds only in-frame clones and misses some; the assay was immunoSEQ multiplex PCR. In the table there are some 43,000 clones, 70% to 90% of which are singletons. Time point here: pretreatment peripheral blood. This receptor was obtained from a man in his sixties with urothelial cancer. The chain is built from TRBV7-8 and TRBJ2-7, with D possibly matching TRBD2 (5 bases). The sequencing used PBMCs, collected around atezolizumab (anti-PD-L1) treatment. The CDR3 loop is CASSPFGSSYEQYF. The CDR3 DNA sequence: TGTGCCAGCAGCCCGTTTGGGAGCTCCTACGAGCAGTACTTC.